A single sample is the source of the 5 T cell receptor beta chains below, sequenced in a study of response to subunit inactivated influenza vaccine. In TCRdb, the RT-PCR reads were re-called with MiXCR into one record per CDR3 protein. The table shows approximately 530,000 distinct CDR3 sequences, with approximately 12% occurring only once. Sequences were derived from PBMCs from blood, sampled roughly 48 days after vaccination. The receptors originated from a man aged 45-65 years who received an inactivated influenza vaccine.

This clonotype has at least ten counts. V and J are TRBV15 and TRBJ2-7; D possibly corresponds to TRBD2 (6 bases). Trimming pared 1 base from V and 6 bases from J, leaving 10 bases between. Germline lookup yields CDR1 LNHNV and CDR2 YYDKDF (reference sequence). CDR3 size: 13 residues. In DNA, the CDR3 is TGTGCCACCAGCAGAGGACTAGTGGGCGAGCAGTACTTC. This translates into CATSRGLVGEQYF.

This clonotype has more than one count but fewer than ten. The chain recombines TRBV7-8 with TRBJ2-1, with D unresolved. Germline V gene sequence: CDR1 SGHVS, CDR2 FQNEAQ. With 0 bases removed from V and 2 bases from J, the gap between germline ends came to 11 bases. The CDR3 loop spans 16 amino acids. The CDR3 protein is CASSLALQAAYNEQFF. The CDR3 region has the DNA TGTGCCAGCAGCTTAGCTCTGCAGGCCGCCTACAATGAGCAGTTCTTC.

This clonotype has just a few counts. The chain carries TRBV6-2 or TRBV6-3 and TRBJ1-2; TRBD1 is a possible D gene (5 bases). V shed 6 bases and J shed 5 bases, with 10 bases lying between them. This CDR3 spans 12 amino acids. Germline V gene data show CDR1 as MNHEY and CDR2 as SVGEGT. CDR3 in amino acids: CASRTADYGYTF. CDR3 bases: TGTGCCAGCAGGACAGCTGATTATGGCTACACCTTC.

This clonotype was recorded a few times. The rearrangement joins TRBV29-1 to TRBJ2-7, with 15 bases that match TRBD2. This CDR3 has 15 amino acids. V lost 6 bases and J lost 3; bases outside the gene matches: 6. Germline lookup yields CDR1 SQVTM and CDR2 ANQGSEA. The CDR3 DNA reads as TGCAGCGTCCGGACTAGCGGGAGGGAACTCTACGAGCAGTACTTC. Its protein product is CSVRTSGRELYEQYF.

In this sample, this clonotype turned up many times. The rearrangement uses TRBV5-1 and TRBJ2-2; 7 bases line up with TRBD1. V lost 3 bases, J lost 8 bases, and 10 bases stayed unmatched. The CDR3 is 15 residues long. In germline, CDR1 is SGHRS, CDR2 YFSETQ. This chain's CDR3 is CASSSSGTAKGELFF. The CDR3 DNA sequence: TGCGCCAGCAGCTCTTCCGGGACAGCGAAAGGGGAGCTGTTTTTT. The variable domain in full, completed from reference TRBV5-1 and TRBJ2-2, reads KAGVTQTPRYLIKTRGQQVTLSCSPISGHRSVSWYQQTPGQGLQFLFEYFSETQRNKGNFPGRFSGRQFSNSRSEMNVSTLELGDSALYLCASSSSGTAKGELFFGEGSRLTVL.